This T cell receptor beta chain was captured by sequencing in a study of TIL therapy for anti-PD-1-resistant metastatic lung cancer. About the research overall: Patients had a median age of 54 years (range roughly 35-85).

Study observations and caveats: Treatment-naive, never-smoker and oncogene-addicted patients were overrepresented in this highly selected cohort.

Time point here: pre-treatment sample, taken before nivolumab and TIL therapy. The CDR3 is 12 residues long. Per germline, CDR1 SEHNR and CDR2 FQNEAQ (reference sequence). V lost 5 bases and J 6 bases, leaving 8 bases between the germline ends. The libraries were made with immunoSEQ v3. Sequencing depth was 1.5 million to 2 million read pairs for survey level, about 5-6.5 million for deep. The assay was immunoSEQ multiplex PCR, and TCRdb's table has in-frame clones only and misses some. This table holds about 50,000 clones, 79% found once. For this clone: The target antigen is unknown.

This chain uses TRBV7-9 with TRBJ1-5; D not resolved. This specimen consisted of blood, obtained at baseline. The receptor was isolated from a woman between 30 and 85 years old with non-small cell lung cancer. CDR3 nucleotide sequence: TGTGCCAGCAGCCCCGTCGGTCAGCCCCAGCATTTT. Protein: CASSPVGQPQHF.